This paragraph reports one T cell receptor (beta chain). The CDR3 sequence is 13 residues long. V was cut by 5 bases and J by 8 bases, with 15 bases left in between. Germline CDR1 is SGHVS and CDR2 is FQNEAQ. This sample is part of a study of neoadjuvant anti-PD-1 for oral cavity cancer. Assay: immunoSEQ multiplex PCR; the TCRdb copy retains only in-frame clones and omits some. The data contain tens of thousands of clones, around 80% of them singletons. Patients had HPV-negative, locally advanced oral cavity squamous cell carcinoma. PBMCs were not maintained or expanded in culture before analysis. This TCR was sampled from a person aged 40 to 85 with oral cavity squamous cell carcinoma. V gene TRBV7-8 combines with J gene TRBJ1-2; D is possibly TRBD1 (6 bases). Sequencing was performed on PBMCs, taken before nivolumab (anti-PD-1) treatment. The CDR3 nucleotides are TGTGCCAGCAGCCTCCCGGGGGGCGACGGCTACACCTTC. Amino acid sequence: CASSLPGGDGYTF.